Following are 20 T cell receptor beta chains from one sample sequenced in a study of T cell changes during pregnancy in multiple sclerosis. Profiling relied on immunoSEQ multiplex PCR, and the TCRdb table lists in-frame clones only, not all of them. The data show 61,000 or so clones, around 93% seen once. The source was CD4+ T cells from peripheral blood mononuclear cells, collected before pregnancy. The receptors stem from a female donor with multiple sclerosis, enrolled in a pregnancy study.

The chain uses TRBV5-1 and TRBJ2-7, with TRBD2 matching over 7 bases. After removal of 2 bases from V and 0 bases from J, the junction contained 5 bases not matched to a gene. The CDR3 spans 15 residues. Per germline, CDR1 SGHRS and CDR2 YFSETQ. CDR3 nucleotide sequence: TGCGCCAGCAGCTTTAGCGGGCCTAGCTCCTACGAGCAGTACTTC. Translation: CASSFSGPSSYEQYF.

The table lists this clone with a count of one. V and J are TRBV19 and TRBJ2-4; 7 positions match TRBD1. The CDR3 runs to 17 residues. V dropped 3 bases and J dropped 1; count of bases not matched to a gene: 9. CDR1 is LNHDA, CDR2 SQIVND, per germline (reference sequence). CDR3 sequence: CASSISGTVVAKNIQYF. The CDR3 DNA is TGTGCCAGTAGTATTTCCGGGACAGTGGTCGCCAAAAACATTCAGTACTTC.

This clone was seen only a few times. This sequence joins TRBV19 and TRBJ1-5; possibly TRBD1 for D (6 bases). CDR1 LNHDA and CDR2 SQIVND come from the germline V gene (reference sequence). The CDR3 has 15 residues. Between the trimmed V and J ends, which lost 3 bases and 1 base, there was a span of 10 bases. CDR3 sequence reads: CASSMTGVSNQPQHF. In DNA form, the CDR3 reads TGTGCCAGTAGTATGACAGGAGTGAGCAATCAGCCCCAGCATTTT.

The V call is TRBV5-4, the J call TRBJ2-2, with unresolved D. This CDR3 contains 13 residues. Germline-derived CDR1 and CDR2 are SGHNT and YYREEE (reference sequence). Between the trimmed V and J ends, which lost 4 bases and 2 bases, there was a span of 6 bases. Written as DNA, the CDR3 is TGTGCCAGCAGCGGGCCCAACACCGGGGAGCTGTTTTTT. Encoded protein: CASSGPNTGELFF.

The chain carries TRBV30 and TRBJ2-1; TRBD2 is a possible D gene (6 bases). From germline, CDR1 is GTSNPN and CDR2 SVGIG (reference sequence). This CDR3 region has 14 residues. Trimming cost V 2 bases and J 3 bases, with 11 bases left between them. CDR3 coding DNA: TGTGCCTGGAGTAGCACGGACTACTACAATGAGCAGTTCTTC. Translated: CAWSSTDYYNEQFF.

The chain links TRBV29-1 to TRBJ1-4; 8 bases align to TRBD1. The germline V gene has CDR1 SQVTM and CDR2 ANQGSEA. Unmatched junction bases numbered 2, after V lost 4 bases and J lost 7 bases. CDR3 length equals 12 residues. The DNA for the CDR3 is TGCAGCGTTGGGACAGGGCGTGAAAAACTGTTTTTT. As protein: CSVGTGREKLFF.

The chain employs TRBV29-1 and TRBJ2-5, with TRBD2 matching 8 bases. The germline gives CDR1 SQVTM, CDR2 ANQGSEA. Losses at the gene ends were 8 bases for V and 5 bases for J; bases not matched to a gene: 10. The CDR3 length is 13 residues. The chain's CDR3 is CSTRDTGGETQYF. The CDR3 DNA reads as TGCAGCACTAGGGACACGGGGGGGGAGACCCAGTACTTC.

This clone was seen only once. The chain has TRBV29-1 and TRBJ1-2, with D perhaps matching TRBD1 (5 bases). The length of the CDR3 is 13 residues. CDR1 is SQVTM, CDR2 ANQGSEA, per germline. V was trimmed by 6 bases and J by 6 bases, leaving 17 bases between them. In DNA, the CDR3 is TGCAGCGTAAAGGCAGGGTTAAGGGATGGCTACACCTTC. Encoded protein: CSVKAGLRDGYTF.

The gene calls are TRBV11-3 and TRBJ2-7; 8 bases align to TRBD1. V was pared by 5 bases and J by 2 bases, with 14 bases of the junction left unmatched. Germline-derived CDR1 and CDR2 are SGHNT and YENEEA. The CDR3 covers 17 residues. This CDR3 is CASSGPRTGRGPYEQYF. CDR3 bases: TGTGCCAGCAGCGGACCCCGGACAGGGCGGGGCCCCTACGAGCAGTACTTC.

The rearrangement uses TRBV7-6 and TRBJ2-5; D not resolved. The CDR3 has 13 amino acids. V was cut by 3 bases and J by 2 bases, with 7 bases left in between. Germline values: CDR1 SGHVS, CDR2 FNYEAQ. In nucleotides, the CDR3 is TGTGCCAGCAGCTTTCGTGAGCAAGAGACCCAGTACTTC. It specifies CASSFREQETQYF.

This chain links TRBV5-6 with TRBJ2-7; 8 positions agree with TRBD1. In germline, CDR1 is SGHDT, CDR2 YYEEEE. Trimming took 2 bases from V and 9 from J; bases not matched to a gene: 1. The CDR3 runs to 11 residues. The CDR3 here is CASSFGTGQYF. In nucleotides, the CDR3 is TGTGCCAGCAGCTTCGGGACAGGGCAGTACTTC.

V is TRBV4-1 and J is TRBJ2-1, with TRBD2 matching over 7 bases. After removal of 0 bases from V and 4 bases from J, the junction contained 6 bases not matched to a gene. CDR3 length equals 16 residues. From germline, CDR1 is MGHRA and CDR2 YSYEKL. CDR3 sequence: CASSQDLTGGYNEQFF. In DNA form, the CDR3 reads TGCGCCAGCAGCCAAGACTTAACGGGAGGTTACAATGAGCAGTTCTTC.

This chain connects TRBV18 to TRBJ2-1; 7 bases match TRBD2. Germline-derived CDR1 and CDR2 are KGHSH and LQKENI. J was trimmed by 2 bases and V by 5 bases; bases with no gene match: 9. The length of the CDR3 is 16 residues. CDR3 loop: CASSDTGREAYNEQFF. The DNA for the CDR3 is TGTGCCAGCTCAGATACCGGACGGGAGGCCTACAATGAGCAGTTCTTC.

The V and J genes are TRBV28 and TRBJ2-7; D is unclear. The ends were cut back, 3 bases at V and 3 bases at J, with 3 bases in the middle. The CDR3 loop spans 11 amino acids. CDR1 and CDR2 from the germline V gene are MDHEN and SYDVKM. The CDR3 sequence: CASSFVYEQYF. CDR3 nucleotide sequence: TGTGCCAGCAGTTTCGTCTACGAGCAGTACTTC.

For this clone: This sample includes further DNA sequences coding for the same CDR3. The chain employs TRBV11-3 and TRBJ2-7; a weak D match, TRBD2 (6 bases). The length of the CDR3 is 14 residues. V was cut by 5 bases and J by 0 bases, with 11 bases left in between. Germline V lookup: CDR1 SGHNT, CDR2 YENEEA. This chain's CDR3 is CASSLGGSSYEQYF. The CDR3 nucleotides are TGTGCCAGCAGCCTCGGAGGGAGCTCCTACGAGCAGTACTTC. Using reference TRBV11-3 and TRBJ2-7 for the parts outside the CDR3, the full variable domain is EAGVVQSPRYKIIEKKQPVAFWCNPISGHNTLYWYLQNLGQGPELLIRYENEEAVDDSQLPKDRFSAERLKGVDSTLKIQPAELGDSAVYLCASSLGGSSYEQYFGPGTRLTVT.

The rearrangement joins TRBV28 to TRBJ1-5; a possible D gene is TRBD1 (6 bases). The germline CDR1 and CDR2 sequences are MDHEN and SYDVKM. CDR3 length: 14 residues. Trimming cost V 6 bases and J 4 bases, with 13 bases left between them. The CDR3 bases are TGTGCCAGCAGCTCGCAGGGGAGTAATCAGCCCCAGCATTTT. This encodes CASSSQGSNQPQHF.

The V call is TRBV19, the J call TRBJ1-2; no firm D call. V shed 6 bases and J shed 4 bases, with 15 bases lying between them. This CDR3 contains 14 residues. Germline V lookup: CDR1 LNHDA, CDR2 SQIVND (reference sequence). The CDR3 region has the DNA TGTGCCAGTAGGCCCTCCGGGGTGGTCTATGGCTACACCTTC. Translated, it gives CASRPSGVVYGYTF.

The chain recombines TRBV4-3 with TRBJ2-5; D is undetermined. From germline, CDR1 is LGHNA and CDR2 YSLEER. Between the trimmed V and J ends, which lost 0 bases and 1 base, there was a span of 6 bases. This CDR3 is built from 14 residues. The CDR3 nucleotides read TGCGCCAGCAGCCAAGATCTAACCCAAGAGACCCAGTACTTC. Protein product: CASSQDLTQETQYF.

The chain carries TRBV7-9 and TRBJ2-1; unclear D gene. The CDR3 runs to 16 residues. Germline lookup yields CDR1 SEHNR and CDR2 FQNEAQ (reference sequence). Trimming stripped 5 bases from V and 6 bases from J, with 20 bases between. The CDR3 loop is CASSLETYSDGNEQFF. CDR3 coding DNA: TGTGCCAGCAGCCTTGAGACTTATTCAGACGGCAATGAGCAGTTCTTC.

The chain combines TRBV28 with TRBJ2-5, with D perhaps matching TRBD1 (6 bases). Germline values: CDR1 MDHEN, CDR2 SYDVKM. Trimming stripped 6 bases from V and 5 bases from J, with 16 bases between. This CDR3 has 14 amino acids. In nucleotides, the CDR3 is TGTGCCAGCAGGGGGGCCACACGACGGGAGACCCAGTACTTC. Amino acid sequence: CASRGATRRETQYF. The variable domain in full, completed from reference TRBV28 and TRBJ2-5, reads DVKVTQSSRYLVKRTGEKVFLECVQDMDHENMFWYRQDPGLGLRLIYFSYDVKMKEKGDIPEGYSVSREKKERFSLILESASTNQTSMYLCASRGATRRETQYFGPGTRLLVL.